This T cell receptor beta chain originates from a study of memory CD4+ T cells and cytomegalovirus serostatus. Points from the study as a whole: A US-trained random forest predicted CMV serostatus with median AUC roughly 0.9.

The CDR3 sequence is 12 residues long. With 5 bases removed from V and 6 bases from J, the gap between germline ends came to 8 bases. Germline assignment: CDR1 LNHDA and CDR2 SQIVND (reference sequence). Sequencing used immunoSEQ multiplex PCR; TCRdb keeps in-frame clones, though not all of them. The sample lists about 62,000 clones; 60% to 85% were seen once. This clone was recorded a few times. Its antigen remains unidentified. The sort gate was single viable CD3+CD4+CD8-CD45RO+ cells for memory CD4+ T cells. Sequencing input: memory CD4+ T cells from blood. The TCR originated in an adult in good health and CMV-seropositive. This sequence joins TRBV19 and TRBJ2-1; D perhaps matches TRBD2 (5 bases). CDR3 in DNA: TGTGCCAGTAGTCCCGCGGGCAATGAGCAGTTCTTC. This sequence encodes CASSPAGNEQFF. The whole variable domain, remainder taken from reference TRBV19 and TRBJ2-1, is DGGITQSPKYLFRKEGQNVTLSCEQNLNHDAMYWYRQDPGQGLRLIYYSQIVNDFQKGDIAEGYSVSREKKESFPLTVTSAQKNPTAFYLCASSPAGNEQFFGPGTRLTVL.